The text below deals with one TCR beta chain. Its specificity is not known. This sample was included in a study of shared clonotypes between healthy human individuals. General study points: Exclusively blood specimens were collected; tissue repertoires likely differ.

Profiled with immunoSEQ multiplex PCR; TCRdb holds only in-frame clones, not every one. The sample lists 1.4 million to 1.5 million clones; about 96% were seen once. The sequencing input was naive CD4+ T cells sorted from blood. Stated subset: CD45RA+ positively selected. The origin of this receptor is a man under 40 in good health.

CDR3 protein: CARNSLLLHYGYTF. The CDR3 coding sequence is TGTGCCCGTAACTCACTGCTTCTGCACTATGGCTACACCTTC. The rearrangement uses TRBV9 and TRBJ1-2; no definite D call. Germline V gene sequence: CDR1 SGDLS, CDR2 YYNGEE. The length of the CDR3 is 14 residues. The V and J ends lost 10 bases and 3 bases respectively, with 19 bases between them.